The 32 T cell receptor beta chains below were found in one sample sequenced in a study of T cell responses to AZD1222 COVID-19 vaccine. Sequencing used immunoSEQ multiplex PCR; TCRdb keeps in-frame clones, though not all of them. The profile shows about 110,000 clones, roughly 90% of them singletons. The sequenced sample was peripheral blood, obtained 28 days after the second AZD1222 dose. The receptors derive from an adult who received the AZD1222 COVID-19 vaccine.

The V call is TRBV6-6, the J call TRBJ1-1, with TRBD1 matching 8 bases. Trimming took 5 bases from V and 6 from J; bases not matched to a gene: 8. The germline gives CDR1 MNHNY, CDR2 SVGAGI (reference sequence). This CDR3 is built from 14 residues. The chain's CDR3 is CASSPGQGDAEAFF. In DNA form, the CDR3 reads TGTGCCAGCAGTCCCGGACAGGGTGACGCTGAAGCTTTCTTT.

The J gene is TRBJ2-5, the V gene TRBV5-1; D is undetermined. This CDR3 contains 13 residues. Per germline, CDR1 SGHRS and CDR2 YFSETQ. V was clipped by 1 base and J by 1 base, with 5 bases between them. In nucleotides, the CDR3 is TGCGCCAGCAGCTTGAACCGCCAAGAGACCCAGTACTTC. This translates into CASSLNRQETQYF.

This sequence joins TRBV19 and TRBJ1-4, with D possibly matching TRBD1 (6 bases). V was clipped by 7 bases and J by 5 bases, with 14 bases between them. The CDR3 is made up of 14 amino acids. Germline values: CDR1 LNHDA, CDR2 SQIVND (reference sequence). Written as DNA, the CDR3 is TGTGCCAGTATGGCGCAGGGGAGCAATGAAAAACTGTTTTTT. This codes for CASMAQGSNEKLFF. Looking up the rest from reference TRBV19 and TRBJ1-4 gives the full variable domain: DGGITQSPKYLFRKEGQNVTLSCEQNLNHDAMYWYRQDPGQGLRLIYYSQIVNDFQKGDIAEGYSVSREKKESFPLTVTSAQKNPTAFYLCASMAQGSNEKLFFGSGTQLSVL.

The V call is TRBV7-9, the J call TRBJ1-6; D remains unclear. The CDR3 runs 13 residues. V shed 3 bases and J shed 8 bases, with 8 bases lying between them. Germline V CDR1 and CDR2: SEHNR, FQNEAQ (reference sequence). The CDR3 loop reads CASSFVRDSPLHF. CDR3 bases: TGTGCCAGCAGCTTTGTAAGGGATTCACCCCTCCACTTT.

V usage is TRBV15 and J usage is TRBJ1-6; TRBD1 might be the D (5 bases). V gave up 6 bases and J gave up 8 bases, with 11 bases separating them. From germline, CDR1 is LNHNV and CDR2 YYDKDF (reference sequence). This CDR3 is built from 13 residues. Written as DNA, the CDR3 is TGTGCCACCAGGGGGGGATTCTATTCACCCCTCCACTTT. Residues: CATRGGFYSPLHF.

The CDR3 is CASSQAQAVFTEAFF. The CDR3 region has the DNA TGTGCCAGCAGCCAAGCCCAGGCGGTATTCACTGAAGCTTTCTTT. V is TRBV5-4 and J is TRBJ1-1; D remains ambiguous. Trimming pared 4 bases from V and 4 bases from J, leaving 17 bases between. The CDR3 is made up of 15 amino acids. Germline V gene sequence: CDR1 SGHNT, CDR2 YYREEE (reference sequence).

This chain uses TRBV3-1 (or the pseudogene TRBV3-2) with TRBJ1-4; tentative D call: TRBD1 (5 bases). The germline gives CDR1 LGHDT, CDR2 YNNKEL (reference sequence). Trimming left V 5 bases short and J 1 base short, with 14 bases between. The CDR3 spans 16 residues. The CDR3 nucleotides read TGTGCCAGCAGCATCCCGGGGGGGAAAACTAATGAAAAACTGTTTTTT. Translation: CASSIPGGKTNEKLFF.

This sequence joins TRBV5-1 and TRBJ1-5; the match to TRBD1 covers 11 bases. The germline V gene encodes CDR1 SGHRS and CDR2 YFSETQ. The V gene end was trimmed by 0 bases and the J gene end by 7 bases; junction bases not matched to a gene: 3. The CDR3 sequence is 15 residues long. The DNA for the CDR3 is TGCGCCAGCAGCTTGGGGACAGGGGGCGGGCAGCCCCAGCATTTT. Amino acid sequence: CASSLGTGGGQPQHF.

This chain joins TRBV6-5 and TRBJ2-7; maybe TRBD1 (6 bases). Trimming took off 6 bases at V and 4 bases at J, with 13 bases between the two ends. The length of the CDR3 is 13 residues. CDR1 and CDR2 (germline): MNHEY, SVGAGI. The CDR3 spells CASSQGTLYEQYF. In DNA form, the CDR3 reads TGTGCCAGCAGCCAGGGGACCCTTTACGAGCAGTACTTC.

The V and J genes are TRBV6-6 and TRBJ1-2; D is undetermined. The CDR3 sequence is 14 residues long. CDR1 and CDR2 from the germline V gene are MNHNY and SVGAGI (reference sequence). The V end was cut by 2 bases, the J end by 4 bases, with 11 bases between. CDR3 in amino acids: CASSYNIALYGYTF. The DNA of the CDR3 is TGTGCCAGCAGTTACAACATTGCACTCTATGGCTACACCTTC.

CDR3: CASSASPLGAAANEKLFF. The CDR3 DNA is TGTGCCAGCAGCGCTAGCCCTCTGGGGGCCGCGGCTAATGAAAAACTGTTTTTT. The chain uses TRBV9 and TRBJ1-4, with D possibly TRBD1 on 6 matching bases. The V and J ends lost 3 bases and 3 bases respectively, with 21 bases between them. This CDR3 has 18 residues. The germline gives CDR1 SGDLS, CDR2 YYNGEE.

The V gene is TRBV28, the J gene TRBJ2-7, with D possibly TRBD1 on 5 matching bases. CDR1 MDHEN and CDR2 SYDVKM come from the germline V gene. This CDR3 is 18 amino acids long. V lost 6 bases and J lost 2, with 26 bases in between. The CDR3 here is CASRIGLPPGPPAYEQYF. The CDR3 DNA reads TGTGCCAGCAGGATAGGCCTACCCCCAGGGCCCCCAGCCTACGAGCAGTACTTC.

The chain joins TRBV5-4 to TRBJ1-2; 10 nucleotides agree with TRBD1. Looked up from germline, CDR1 is SGHNT and CDR2 is YYREEE (reference sequence). V gave up 4 bases and J gave up 5 bases; unmatched junction bases: 8. The CDR3 totals 15 residues. The CDR3 DNA reads TGTGCCAGCAGCACCAGACAGGGGGCTATGTATGGCTACACCTTC. Its translation is CASSTRQGAMYGYTF.

This clone showed up just a few times. This chain connects TRBV5-1 to TRBJ1-1, with D perhaps TRBD1 (6 bases). The CDR3 has 15 amino acids. The germline gives CDR1 SGHRS, CDR2 YFSETQ. Trimming shortened V by 0 bases and J by 3 bases, and 12 bases separated the two germline ends. The CDR3 here is CASSLAPGGHTEAFF. DNA of the CDR3: TGCGCCAGCAGCTTGGCCCCCGGGGGGCACACTGAAGCTTTCTTT.

V gene TRBV30 combines with J gene TRBJ2-4; 7 positions agree with TRBD1. J was trimmed by 4 bases and V by 0 bases; bases with no gene match: 9. Germline values: CDR1 GTSNPN, CDR2 SVGIG (reference sequence). The CDR3 loop spans 16 amino acids. CDR3: CAWSVNRDREKNIQYF. The CDR3 coding sequence is TGTGCCTGGAGTGTAAATAGAGACAGGGAAAAAAACATTCAGTACTTC.

The table lists this clone with a few counts. CDR3: CASDRAHNYGYTF. The CDR3 DNA sequence: TGTGCCAGCGACAGGGCGCATAACTATGGCTACACCTTC. The chain is built from TRBV6-5 and TRBJ1-2, with 7 bases that match TRBD1. Germline values: CDR1 MNHEY, CDR2 SVGAGI. There are 13 residues in the CDR3. V dropped 8 bases and J dropped 1; count of bases not matched to a gene: 4.

The chain is built from TRBV18 and TRBJ1-1, with D perhaps TRBD1 (6 bases). CDR1 is KGHSH, CDR2 LQKENI, per germline. Trimming removed 6 bases from V and 3 bases from J, with 14 bases in between. This CDR3 comprises 14 residues. Here the CDR3 DNA reads TGTGCCAGCTCGGTACGGACAGACCACACTGAAGCTTTCTTT. It is translated as CASSVRTDHTEAFF. Together with reference TRBV18 and TRBJ1-1, the CDR3 gives the full variable domain: NAGVMQNPRHLVRRRGQEARLRCSPMKGHSHVYWYRQLPEEGLKFMVYLQKENIIDESGMPKERFSAEFPKEGPSILRIQQVVRGDSAAYFCASSVRTDHTEAFFGQGTRLTVV.

CDR3 sequence: CASTMSGSGGELFF. The CDR3 nucleotides read TGTGCCAGCACCATGAGCGGGAGTGGGGGGGAGCTGTTTTTT. The rearrangement links TRBV6-5 to TRBJ2-2; 8 nucleotides align to TRBD2. CDR1 is MNHEY and CDR2 is SVGAGI in the germline V gene. This CDR3 has 14 residues. V lost 7 bases and J lost 8; bases outside the gene matches: 9.

V is TRBV6-5 and J is TRBJ2-1, with unresolved D. Between the trimmed V and J ends, which lost 7 bases and 5 bases, there was a span of 9 bases. This CDR3 has 12 residues. The germline gives CDR1 MNHEY, CDR2 SVGAGI. For the CDR3, the DNA is TGTGCCAGCATATTTTGGAACAATGAGCAGTTCTTC. Its protein product is CASIFWNNEQFF.

The genes are TRBV28 and TRBJ2-7; no reliable D call. V lost 2 bases, J lost 6 bases, and 8 bases lay in between. This CDR3 region has 12 residues. The germline V gene encodes CDR1 MDHEN and CDR2 SYDVKM. For the CDR3, the DNA is TGTGCCAGCAGTTTACCCGTGCGCGAGCAGTACTTC. Residues: CASSLPVREQYF.

The chain combines TRBV11-2 with TRBJ1-2; D is unclear. The CDR3 sequence is 13 residues long. V dropped 1 base and J dropped 5 bases, with 8 bases sitting between them. Germline V gene sequence: CDR1 SGHAT, CDR2 FQNNGV. CDR3 nucleotide sequence: TGTGCCAGCAGCTTAGGTGAGCTATATGGCTACACCTTC. Translating it yields CASSLGELYGYTF.

V is TRBV7-9 and J is TRBJ2-2; D call uncertain. V was cut by 5 bases and J by 1 base, with 8 bases left in between. CDR1 SEHNR and CDR2 FQNEAQ come from the germline V gene (reference sequence). The CDR3 is made up of 14 amino acids. CDR3 coding DNA: TGTGCCAGCAGCCCACGCGGGAACACCGGGGAGCTGTTTTTT. As protein: CASSPRGNTGELFF.

The genes are TRBV27 and TRBJ2-1; tentatively, D is TRBD2 (6 bases). Germline CDR1 MNHEY, CDR2 SMNVEV (reference sequence). This CDR3 contains 16 residues. V dropped 5 bases and J dropped 6 bases, with 20 bases sitting between them. Here the CDR3 DNA reads TGTGCCAGCAGTCCATGGGACTTAGGGAGTGGCAATGAGCAGTTCTTC. It encodes CASSPWDLGSGNEQFF.

The rearrangement uses TRBV6-1 and TRBJ2-6; D is possibly TRBD1 or TRBD2 (5 bases each). This CDR3 contains 15 residues. Trimming took 3 bases from V and 2 from J, leaving 8 bases between them. Germline V gene data show CDR1 as MNHNS and CDR2 as SASEGT. The CDR3 sequence is CASSEGEAGANVLTF. CDR3 DNA: TGTGCCAGCAGTGAGGGGGAAGCTGGGGCCAACGTCCTGACTTTC.

This clone was observed a single time. V gene TRBV6-1 combines with J gene TRBJ1-3, with a possible D match to TRBD1 (6 bases). The germline V gene has CDR1 MNHNS and CDR2 SASEGT. The CDR3 length is 16 residues. V was trimmed by 2 bases and J by 0 bases, leaving 11 bases between them. The CDR3 DNA reads TGTGCCAGCAGTGAACGGGGACACAACTCTGGAAACACCATATATTTT. This codes for CASSERGHNSGNTIYF.

The J gene is TRBJ2-5, the V gene TRBV11-3, with 10 nucleotides matching TRBD1. CDR3 length equals 17 residues. With 2 bases clipped from V and 6 bases from J, the junction kept 12 bases outside the gene matches. CDR1 and CDR2 from the germline V gene are SGHNT and YENEEA. This CDR3 reads CASSLKLAGQGMKTQYF. CDR3 sequence (DNA): TGTGCCAGCAGCTTAAAGCTCGCGGGACAGGGGATGAAGACCCAGTACTTC.

The CDR3 loop is CASSQDSPSHQFF. The CDR3 bases are TGTGCCAGCAGCCAAGATTCACCGAGCCATCAGTTCTTC. The chain employs TRBV3-1 (or the pseudogene TRBV3-2) and TRBJ2-1; D ambiguous. The V end was cut by 0 bases, the J end by 13 bases, with 13 bases between. This CDR3 has 13 residues. Germline V CDR1 and CDR2: LGHDT, YNNKEL (reference sequence).

The V and J genes are TRBV19 and TRBJ1-2; D perhaps matches TRBD1 (6 bases). The length of the CDR3 is 12 residues. The V gene's germline CDR1 is LNHDA and CDR2 SQIVND (reference sequence). Between the trimmed V and J ends, which lost 7 bases and 3 bases, there was a span of 9 bases. The CDR3 sequence: CASKTGYYGYTF. The CDR3 DNA reads as TGTGCCAGTAAAACAGGGTACTATGGCTACACCTTC.

V usage is TRBV7-9 and J usage is TRBJ2-7; TRBD2 aligns across 9 bases. V gave up 1 base and J gave up 0 bases; unmatched junction bases: 10. The germline gives CDR1 SEHNR, CDR2 FQNEAQ (reference sequence). The CDR3 covers 18 residues. Here the CDR3 DNA reads TGTGCCAGCAGCTTAGATAATAGCGGGAGTTTCCCCTCCTACGAGCAGTACTTC. Amino acids: CASSLDNSGSFPSYEQYF. The full variable domain, its missing parts supplied by reference TRBV7-9 and TRBJ2-7, is DTGVSQNPRHKITKRGQNVTFRCDPISEHNRLYWYRQTLGQGPEFLTYFQNEAQLEKSRLLSDRFSAERPKGSFSTLEIQRTEQGDSAMYLCASSLDNSGSFPSYEQYFGPGTRLTVT.

This sequence joins TRBV6-2 or TRBV6-3 and TRBJ2-4; D gene unclear. This CDR3 is built from 17 residues. Trimming shortened V by 2 bases and J by 8 bases, and 22 bases separated the two germline ends. Germline V gene sequence: CDR1 MNHEY, CDR2 SVGEGT. The CDR3 is CASSYDPLTQERYIQYF. DNA for the CDR3: TGTGCCAGCAGTTACGACCCCTTGACCCAAGAGAGGTACATTCAGTACTTC.

The chain recombines TRBV20-1 with TRBJ2-3; D may correspond to TRBD1 or TRBD2 (5 bases each). The CDR3 runs 16 residues. CDR1 is DFQATT, CDR2 SNEGSKA, per germline (reference sequence). V lost 3 bases, J lost 2 bases, and 18 bases lay in between. The CDR3 loop reads CSASGRGAKDTDTQYF. The CDR3 DNA reads as TGCAGTGCTAGTGGCCGGGGCGCAAAGGACACAGATACGCAGTATTTT.

V usage is TRBV19 and J usage is TRBJ1-4; the D gene is possibly TRBD1 (6 bases). CDR1 and CDR2 from the germline V gene are LNHDA and SQIVND (reference sequence). This CDR3 region has 16 residues. With 5 bases removed from V and 8 bases from J, the gap between germline ends came to 21 bases. CDR3 residues: CASSSFGEGVNEKLFF. Written as DNA, the CDR3 is TGTGCCAGTAGTTCCTTCGGCGAGGGGGTAAACGAAAAACTGTTTTTT.